This T cell receptor (beta chain) was recorded in a study of T-cell reconstitution after alpha-beta-depleted transplantation in children. Study observations and caveats: At around two months after transplant, the alpha-beta T cells were reportedly derived from several hundred expanded clones that came from non-depleted graft cells.

This clonotype was seen a handful of times. Its antigen is as yet unknown. Unique molecular identifiers were used to barcode this TCRbeta library. Each CDR3 protein gets one entry after TCRdb re-called the PCR reads with MiXCR. The data show nearly 350,000 distinct CDR3 sequences, roughly 16% seen once. The CDR3 covers 14 residues. Trimming took off 2 bases at V and 4 bases at J, with 8 bases between the two ends. Germline lookup yields CDR1 KGHDR and CDR2 SFDVKD. The genes are TRBV24-1 and TRBJ2-1; D is possibly TRBD1 or TRBD2 (5 bases each). The receptor was derived from a male patient aged 2-15 years who had a stem cell transplant for acute lymphoblastic leukemia, so the T cells may come from the graft donor. Source: PBMCs, mostly from graft donor cells, taken 360 days after TCRalphabeta/CD19-depleted stem cell transplant. CDR3 amino acids: CATSDSGTYNEQFF. CDR3 sequence (DNA): TGTGCCACCAGTGATTCCGGGACGTACAATGAGCAGTTCTTC.